Following are 14 T cell receptor beta chains from one sample sequenced in a study of beta chain features in type 1 diabetes. Study findings and constraints: Moderate but significant shortening of TCRB CDR3s was recorded in all four CD4+ subsets from Type 1 diabetes patients.

The antigens for these receptors are not known. What was sequenced were expressed TCRB transcripts, since all of the isolated RNA had been reverse transcribed. Clones were sequenced by immunoSEQ multiplex PCR, and TCRdb holds only the in-frame ones, with some missing. The sample contains around 160,000 clones, roughly 8% of which appear only once. Sequencing was performed on central memory CD4+ T cells from blood. The receptor set was obtained from a woman between 18 and 29 years old with type 1 diabetes.

The J gene is TRBJ2-7, the V gene TRBV18; the D gene is possibly TRBD1 (6 bases). From germline, CDR1 is KGHSH and CDR2 LQKENI. The CDR3 has 13 residues. V was clipped by 4 bases and J by 6 bases, with 13 bases between them. In nucleotides, the CDR3 is TGTGCCAGCTCACAGGGGCAGGGGCTCGAGCAGTACTTC. Translated, it gives CASSQGQGLEQYF. Supplemented by reference TRBV18 and TRBJ2-7, the full variable domain reads NAGVMQNPRHLVRRRGQEARLRCSPMKGHSHVYWYRQLPEEGLKFMVYLQKENIIDESGMPKERFSAEFPKEGPSILRIQQVVRGDSAAYFCASSQGQGLEQYFGPGTRLTVT.

The chain joins TRBV9 to TRBJ2-1; 9 positions match TRBD2. CDR1 and CDR2 from the germline V gene are SGDLS and YYNGEE. The trim removed 0 bases at V and 9 bases at J, leaving 1 base unmatched. The CDR3 totals 13 residues. CDR3 region: CASSVGLAAEQFF. For the CDR3, the DNA is TGTGCCAGCAGCGTAGGACTAGCGGCTGAGCAGTTCTTC.

This clone was picked up a small number of times. The V and J genes are TRBV18 and TRBJ2-5; D is undetermined. V gave up 0 bases and J gave up 5 bases, with 4 bases separating them. CDR3 length: 12 residues. Germline CDR1 reads KGHSH; CDR2 reads LQKENI. The CDR3 DNA sequence: TGTGCCAGCTCACCACCGGAGGAGACCCAGTACTTC. Translation: CASSPPEETQYF.

In its sample, this clone was seen a few times. This chain connects TRBV5-1 to TRBJ2-2, with 8 bases aligning to TRBD1. The germline gives CDR1 SGHRS, CDR2 YFSETQ. With 4 bases clipped from V and 7 bases from J, the junction kept 6 bases outside the gene matches. CDR3 size: 14 residues. The DNA for the CDR3 is TGCGCCAGCAGCCCGCAGGGGGCGGACGGGGAGCTGTTTTTT. Encoded protein: CASSPQGADGELFF.

The chain is built from TRBV6-5 and TRBJ2-2, with 8 nucleotides matching TRBD2. The CDR3 spans 15 residues. The germline V gene has CDR1 MNHEY and CDR2 SVGAGI. With V trimmed by 4 bases and J by 4 bases, 5 bases remained unmatched. The CDR3 DNA reads TGTGCCAGCAGTTCAACTAGCGGCAGCACCGGGGAGCTGTTTTTT. The encoded protein is CASSSTSGSTGELFF.

The chain links TRBV19 to TRBJ1-5, with D maybe TRBD1 (5 bases). Germline V gene data show CDR1 as LNHDA and CDR2 as SQIVND (reference sequence). Trimming removed 5 bases at V and 5 bases at J, with 10 bases between. The length of the CDR3 is 13 residues. The CDR3 is CASSARGDQPQHF. In DNA form, the CDR3 reads TGTGCCAGTAGTGCCCGGGGGGATCAGCCCCAGCATTTT.

CDR3: CAWDGSAGGYTF. The CDR3 DNA is TGTGCCTGGGATGGGTCGGCGGGTGGCTACACCTTC. J is TRBJ1-2 and V is TRBV30, with no clear D. CDR1 is GTSNPN, CDR2 SVGIG, per germline (reference sequence). CDR3 length: 12 residues. Trimming took off 5 bases at V and 7 bases at J, with 14 bases between the two ends. Complete variable domain (other parts from reference TRBV30 and TRBJ1-2): SQTIHQWPATLVQPVGSPLSLECTVEGTSNPNLYWYRQAAGRGLQLLFYSVGIGQISSEVPQNLSASRPQDRQFILSSKKLLLSDSGFYLCAWDGSAGGYTFGSGTRLTVV.

This clone occurred a few times. The genes are TRBV7-9 and TRBJ2-7, with D tentatively TRBD1 (5 bases). This CDR3 is built from 13 residues. Trimming cost V 1 base and J 6 bases, with 10 bases left between them. The germline gives CDR1 SEHNR, CDR2 FQNEAQ (reference sequence). CDR3: CASSLGQWAEQYF. In DNA form, the CDR3 reads TGTGCCAGCAGCTTAGGACAGTGGGCCGAGCAGTACTTC. The complete variable domain, with remaining parts taken from reference TRBV7-9 and TRBJ2-7, reads DTGVSQNPRHKITKRGQNVTFRCDPISEHNRLYWYRQTLGQGPEFLTYFQNEAQLEKSRLLSDRFSAERPKGSFSTLEIQRTEQGDSAMYLCASSLGQWAEQYFGPGTRLTVT.

Details on this clone: Other DNA sequences from this sample encode an identical CDR3 as well. The J gene is TRBJ2-7, the V gene TRBV2; 10 bases are shared with TRBD1. J gave up 4 bases and V 2 bases, and 2 bases lay outside the gene matches. CDR1 is SNHLY and CDR2 is FYNNEI in the germline V gene. The CDR3 is 14 residues long. The CDR3 is CASSEWDRGYEQYF. The DNA of the CDR3 is TGTGCCAGCAGTGAATGGGACAGGGGATACGAGCAGTACTTC. The full variable domain, completed using reference TRBV2 and TRBJ2-7, is EPEVTQTPSHQVTQMGQEVILRCVPISNHLYFYWYRQILGQKVEFLVSFYNNEISEKSEIFDDQFSVERPDGSNFTLKIRSTKLEDSAMYFCASSEWDRGYEQYFGPGTRLTVT.

This clone was picked up a small number of times. V gene TRBV30 combines with J gene TRBJ2-1; possibly TRBD2 for D (6 bases). The CDR3 totals 14 residues. The germline gives CDR1 GTSNPN, CDR2 SVGIG (reference sequence). The V and J ends lost 0 bases and 3 bases respectively, with 9 bases between them. Here the CDR3 DNA reads TGTGCCTGGAGTGTACGTAGCGGCTACAATGAGCAGTTCTTC. Amino acids: CAWSVRSGYNEQFF.

This clone was seen a handful of times. This sequence joins TRBV19 and TRBJ2-7; D could derive from TRBD1 or TRBD2 (9 bases each). There are 20 residues in the CDR3. The germline V and J ends were trimmed by 5 bases and 3 bases, with 32 bases remaining between them. Germline V CDR1 and CDR2: LNHDA, SQIVND (reference sequence). CDR3 coding DNA: TGTGCCAGTAGTGGCCCTCCCGGGACAGGGCCCAGCGGGAGGTACTACGAGCAGTACTTC. Amino acid sequence: CASSGPPGTGPSGRYYEQYF.

The chain uses TRBV19 and TRBJ2-1; D gene ambiguous. Looked up from germline, CDR1 is LNHDA and CDR2 is SQIVND (reference sequence). V was trimmed by 4 bases and J by 0 bases, leaving 10 bases between them. The CDR3 length is 15 residues. CDR3 DNA: TGTGCCAGTAGTAATCGCGGAAGCTCCTACAATGAGCAGTTCTTC. Translation gives CASSNRGSSYNEQFF.

The chain carries TRBV5-1 and TRBJ2-7; the match to TRBD1 covers 8 bases. CDR3 length: 15 residues. J gave up 0 bases and V 7 bases, and 9 bases lay outside the gene matches. Germline values: CDR1 SGHRS, CDR2 YFSETQ. CDR3 in DNA: TGCGCCAGCGGGGGCGGCGGGACAGGCTCCTACGAGCAGTACTTC. This gives the protein CASGGGGTGSYEQYF.

This clone was observed a few times. This chain joins TRBV5-4 and TRBJ2-1, with 9 bases lining up with TRBD1. The CDR3 spans 14 residues. CDR1 is SGHNT, CDR2 YYREEE, per germline (reference sequence). V lost 4 bases and J lost 5; bases outside the gene matches: 4. CDR3 amino acids: CASSPDRGNNEQFF. CDR3 bases: TGTGCCAGCAGCCCGGACAGGGGTAACAATGAGCAGTTCTTC.